This passage covers 9 T cell receptor beta chains from one sample sequenced in a study of cytomegalovirus exposure and HLA in healthy donors. PCR involved 60 Vbeta and 13 Jbeta primers. The protocol was immunoSEQ multiplex PCR, while the TCRdb copy is restricted to in-frame clones and leaves out a portion. The table includes roughly 220,000 clones, 79% detected once. Sequenced: PBMCs. All receptors derive from a man in his forties or fifties in good health and CMV-seronegative.

The rearrangement links TRBV23-1 to TRBJ2-1, with 11 bases that match TRBD1. TRBV23-1 is labeled an ORF, and its function is uncertain. The CDR3 has 16 amino acids. V was clipped by 3 bases and J by 6 bases; unmatched bases: 7. The DNA of the CDR3 is TGCGCCAGCAGTCAGGCAGGACAGGGGGCCGGCAATGAGCAGTTCTTC. This encodes CASSQAGQGAGNEQFF.

The chain couples TRBV18 to TRBJ1-5, with TRBD1 identical over 12 bases. With V trimmed by 1 base and J by 6 bases, 4 bases remained unmatched. CDR1 is KGHSH, CDR2 LQKENI, per germline. This CDR3 spans 16 amino acids. Here the CDR3 DNA reads TGTGCCAGCTCACCACTGGGGACAGGGGGCAGTCAGCCCCAGCATTTT. Protein: CASSPLGTGGSQPQHF.

This clone has only a few counts. V is TRBV19 and J is TRBJ2-1; 9 nucleotides align to TRBD2. This CDR3 region has 17 residues. V lost 4 bases, J lost 10 bases, and 17 bases stayed unmatched. CDR1 and CDR2 from the germline V gene are LNHDA and SQIVND (reference sequence). In DNA, the CDR3 is TGTGCCAGTAGTAACGGTATGGGCGGGAGGGTTACAAACGAGCAGTTCTTC. It yields the protein CASSNGMGGRVTNEQFF.

The V and J genes are TRBV5-1 and TRBJ2-1, with 12 bases lining up with TRBD2. CDR3 length: 15 residues. Per germline, CDR1 SGHRS and CDR2 YFSETQ. Trimming took 4 bases from V and 3 from J; bases not matched to a gene: 2. The CDR3 nucleotides are TGCGCCAGCAGCCCGGGACTAGCGGGCTACAATGAGCAGTTCTTC. Protein product: CASSPGLAGYNEQFF.

The J gene is TRBJ2-3, the V gene TRBV6-6; 7 bases match TRBD1. The junction had 6 bases not matched to a gene; V was cut back by 6 bases and J by 3 bases. The CDR3 spans 14 residues. Germline V gives CDR1 MNHNY, CDR2 SVGAGI (reference sequence). The DNA of the CDR3 is TGTGCCAGCAGACGGACAGGCGGGACAGATACGCAGTATTTT. It yields the protein CASRRTGGTDTQYF.

V usage is TRBV13 and J usage is TRBJ2-7, with 7 bases matching TRBD1. The V gene end was trimmed by 3 bases and the J gene end by 5 bases; junction bases not matched to a gene: 7. The CDR3 runs to 14 residues. Germline CDR1 and CDR2: PRHDT and FYEKMQ (reference sequence). The CDR3 protein is CASSLSRGRNEQYF. DNA of the CDR3: TGTGCCAGCAGCTTGAGCAGGGGGAGAAACGAGCAGTACTTC.

The rearrangement joins TRBV28 to TRBJ2-1; 9 nucleotides align to TRBD2. From germline, CDR1 is MDHEN and CDR2 SYDVKM. The CDR3 loop spans 15 amino acids. The junction had 6 bases not matched to a gene; V was cut back by 7 bases and J by 2 bases. CDR3 sequence reads: CASILGTSPYNEQFF. For the CDR3, the DNA is TGTGCCAGCATCCTAGGGACTAGCCCCTACAATGAGCAGTTCTTC.

This clone was counted a single time. DNA of the CDR3: TGTGCCAGTAGGAACTGGGGAGGGAACACCGGGGAGCTGTTTTTT. It encodes CASRNWGGNTGELFF. The J gene is TRBJ2-2, the V gene TRBV19; TRBD2 is a possible D gene (6 bases). Trimming stripped 6 bases from V and 1 base from J, with 12 bases between. CDR1 and CDR2 (germline): LNHDA, SQIVND (reference sequence). The CDR3 covers 15 residues.

This clone appeared a few times. The chain links TRBV4-1 to TRBJ2-5; maybe TRBD1 (5 bases). Germline V gene data show CDR1 as MGHRA and CDR2 as YSYEKL. Trimming removed 7 bases from V and 5 bases from J, with 11 bases in between. The length of the CDR3 is 12 residues. CDR3 coding DNA: TGCGCCAGCAAGAAACAGGAGGAGACCCAGTACTTC. Protein product: CASKKQEETQYF.